This T cell receptor (beta chain) was documented in a study of T cell changes during pregnancy in multiple sclerosis. The assay was immunoSEQ multiplex PCR, and TCRdb's table has in-frame clones only and misses some. In the table there are fewer than 110,000 clones, roughly 92% of which are singletons. Trimming took off 6 bases at V and 4 bases at J, with 18 bases between the two ends. Germline V gives CDR1 MNHEY, CDR2 SVGAGI. The CDR3 has 15 residues. This specimen consisted of peripheral blood, obtained in the third trimester of pregnancy. The rearrangement joins TRBV6-5 to TRBJ1-1, with a possible D match to TRBD1 (5 bases). The receptor comes from a female donor in good health, enrolled as a control in a pregnancy study. DNA for the CDR3: TGTGCCAGCAGCCCCCAGGAGGGGAGGGTCACTGAAGCTTTCTTT. It encodes CASSPQEGRVTEAFF.